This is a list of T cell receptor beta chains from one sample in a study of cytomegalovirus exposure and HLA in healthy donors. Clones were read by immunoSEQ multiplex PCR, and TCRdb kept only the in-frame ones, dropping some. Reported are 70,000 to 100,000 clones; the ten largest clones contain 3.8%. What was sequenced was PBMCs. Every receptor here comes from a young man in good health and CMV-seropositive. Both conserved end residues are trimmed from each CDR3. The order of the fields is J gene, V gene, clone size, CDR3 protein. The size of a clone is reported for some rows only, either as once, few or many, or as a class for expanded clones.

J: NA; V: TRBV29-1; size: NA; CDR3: SVTGAAYEQY
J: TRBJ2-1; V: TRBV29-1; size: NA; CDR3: SVESNEQF
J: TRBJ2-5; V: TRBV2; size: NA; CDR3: ASSGGGGETQY
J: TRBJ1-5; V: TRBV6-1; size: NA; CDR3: ASTWAGLNQPQH
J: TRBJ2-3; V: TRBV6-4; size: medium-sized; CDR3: ASSERGETDTQY
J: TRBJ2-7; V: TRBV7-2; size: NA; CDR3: ASSPKSPGTGAYEQY
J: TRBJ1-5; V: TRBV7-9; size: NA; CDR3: ASSSSTTGGNQPQH
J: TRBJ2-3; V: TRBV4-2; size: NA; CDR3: ASSPSTRDSYLGTQY
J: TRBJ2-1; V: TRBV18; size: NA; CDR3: ASTLRGQNSYNEQF
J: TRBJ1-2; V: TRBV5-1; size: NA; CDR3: ASSTGGGRTLYGYT
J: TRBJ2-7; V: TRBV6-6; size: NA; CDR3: ASSPGQVGEQY
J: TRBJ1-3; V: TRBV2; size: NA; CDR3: ASSLVQSGNTIY
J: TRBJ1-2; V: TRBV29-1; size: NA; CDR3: SVDSDSSTMRST
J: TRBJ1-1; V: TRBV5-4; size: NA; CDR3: ASSLTGRTEAF
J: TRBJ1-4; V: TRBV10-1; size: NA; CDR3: ATHTGSNNEKLF
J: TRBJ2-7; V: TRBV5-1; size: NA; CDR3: ASSLGQAANDEQY
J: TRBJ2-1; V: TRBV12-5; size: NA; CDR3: ASGPTGYNEQF
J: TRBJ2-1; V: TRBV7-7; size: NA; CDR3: ASSPRPLGTGTYNEQF
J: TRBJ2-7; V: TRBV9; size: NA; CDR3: ASSVARTSGPYEQY
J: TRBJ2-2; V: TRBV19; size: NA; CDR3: ASSPKRERNTGELF
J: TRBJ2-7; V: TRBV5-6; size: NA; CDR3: ASSLFPMRTGGTYEQY
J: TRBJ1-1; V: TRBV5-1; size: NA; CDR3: ASSPVVNTEAF
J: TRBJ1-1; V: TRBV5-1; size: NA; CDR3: ASSLPSTGGMRTEAF
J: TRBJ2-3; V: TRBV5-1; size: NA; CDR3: ASSWVPGQGADTQY
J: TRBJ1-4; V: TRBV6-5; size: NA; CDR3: ASSKGTVNEKLF
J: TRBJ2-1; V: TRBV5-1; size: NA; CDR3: ASSGGTGGNEQF
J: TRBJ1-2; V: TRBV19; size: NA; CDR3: ASSRGSPNYGYT
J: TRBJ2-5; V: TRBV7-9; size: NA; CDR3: ASVRGAGETQY
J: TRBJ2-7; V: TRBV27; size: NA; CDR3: ASSFSVRGGTYEQY
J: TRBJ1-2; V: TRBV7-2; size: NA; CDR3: ASSLARTGANYGYT
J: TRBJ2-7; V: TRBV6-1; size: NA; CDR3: ASSEQGTIYEQY
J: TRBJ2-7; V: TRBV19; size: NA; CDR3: ASSSPGQGYEQY
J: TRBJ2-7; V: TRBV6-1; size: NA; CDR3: ASSPRRSSYEQY
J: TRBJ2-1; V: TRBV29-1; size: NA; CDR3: SVHGSGQGTYNEQF
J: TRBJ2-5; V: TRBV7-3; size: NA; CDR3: ASSPTGLQETQY
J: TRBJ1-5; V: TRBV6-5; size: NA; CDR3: ASSTRGGANQPQH
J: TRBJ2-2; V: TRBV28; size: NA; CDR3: ASAGTNTGELF
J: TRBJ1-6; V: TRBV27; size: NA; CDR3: ASSLIRYNSPLH
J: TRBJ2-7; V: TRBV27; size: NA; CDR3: ASSGGQDYEQY
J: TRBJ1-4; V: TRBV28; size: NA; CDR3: ASSKLRTNEKLF
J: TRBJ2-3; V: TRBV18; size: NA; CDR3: ASSQGLYRTDTQY
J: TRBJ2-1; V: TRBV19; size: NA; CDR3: ASSIAHRGFGRRYNEQF
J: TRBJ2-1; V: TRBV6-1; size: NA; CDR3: ASSEEVAGREQF
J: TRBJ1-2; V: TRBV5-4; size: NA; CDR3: ASSRGQDLYGYT
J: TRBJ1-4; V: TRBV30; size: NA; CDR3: AGGGQGNEKLF
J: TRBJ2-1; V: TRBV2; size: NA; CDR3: ASTQRRGGANEQF
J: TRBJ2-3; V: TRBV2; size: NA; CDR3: ASSDNFHGSGGTDTQY
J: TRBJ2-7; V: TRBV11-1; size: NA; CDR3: ASSLRTGGFHEQY
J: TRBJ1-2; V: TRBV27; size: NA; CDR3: ASSNRGGYGYT
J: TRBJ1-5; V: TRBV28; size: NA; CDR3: ASSPQGAKLNQPQH
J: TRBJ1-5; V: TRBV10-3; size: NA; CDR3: AISESKGTALNQPQH
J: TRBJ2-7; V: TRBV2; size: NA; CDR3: ASILTSSSYEQY
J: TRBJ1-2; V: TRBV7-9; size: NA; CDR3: ASSLGGLNYGYT
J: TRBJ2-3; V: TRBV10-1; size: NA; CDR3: ASRGTSNTQY